This record concerns one T cell receptor beta chain sequence. The sample holds many counts of this clonotype. Which antigen it targets is not known. It has no much larger one-base neighbor in the sample; base qualities were not kept. The record originates from a study of T cells in Graves' hyperthyroidism and ophthalmopathy (dated by TCRdb to between 2018 and 2021). For the wider study: Peripheral blood was sampled at the time of initial diagnosis, prior to any treatment. TCR Vbeta CDR3 sequencing of 130 to 150 peripheral blood samples (approximately 44 ophthalmopathy, 75 to 80 hyperthyroidism and approximately 17 progressor patients) is reported in the paper. To identify TCR V-J signatures that set the groups apart, the researchers used a discovery cohort of about a hundred patients, made up of roughly 40 with Graves' ophthalmopathy and 55 to 65 with stable Graves' hyperthyroidism. Following sampling, methimazole starting at 30 mg daily was given to hyperthyroidism patients, and high-dose intravenous methylprednisolone was given to ophthalmopathy patients. The 90 to 100 discovery patients were randomly divided into training and test sets at a 7:3 ratio. Prospective prediction of ophthalmopathy was tested in an independent validation cohort of about 19 hyperthyroidism patients and some 17 patients who later progressed to ophthalmopathy. In addition, the study compared T-cell repertoires in thyroid tissue and in blood from roughly 6 Graves' hyperthyroidism patients. On the study overall, not on this receptor specifically: No statistical method was used to fix the sample size in advance, and group allocation was not hidden from the investigators. A model built on a 13 V-J signature distinguished ophthalmopathy from stable hyperthyroidism, reaching 85% to 90% sensitivity and approximately 83% specificity in cross-validation and 80%/75% in testing. Most expanded thyroid clonotypes (frequency above 0.001) were also found in blood, which suggests that blood repertoires may mirror thyroid immune responses. In validation, the model predicted progression to ophthalmopathy with approximately 69% sensitivity and less than 75% specificity, a median of 6.5 months before onset.

The TCR beta CDR3 regions were amplified from the RNA transcripts. The TCR CDR3 was subjected to a first round of RT-PCR using the HTBI primer set and the Qiagen OneStep RT-PCR kit. Libraries were constructed in a second round of multiplex PCR, after which size selection and purification were carried out. The libraries were sequenced on an Illumina HiSeq2000 using paired-end 100 bp reads. On the study's bioinformatics: SOAPnuke was used to process the raw data, removing reads that contained adapters or uncalled bases, had a mean Phred below 15, or lacked an exact match to the constant primer or identifier. COPE v1.2.5 was used to merge high-quality paired reads, and clonotypes were defined as unique nucleotide sequences. Clonotypes were aligned to IMGT TRBV, TRBD and TRBJ reference segments using MiTCR v1.1. Only V-J combinations with frequency above 0.0001, covering 98% to 99.2% of repertoires, were analysed. The TCS score was defined as F50 (clonal expansion) divided by E x V (chaos), with BLOSUM62-based TCRdist calculated between CDR3 peptides within each V-J. Welch's t-statistics and random forest reduced just over 500 V-J features to roughly 13, which were used in a naive Bayes classifier (R e1071). In TCRdb, the public reads were trimmed at Q25 with fastp and aligned with MiXCR, with productive beta chains retained. Rows are unified per CDR3 protein, each entry keeping the most common DNA and genes. TCRdb, not the original authors, processed these V and J calls. For this sample there are about 52,000 distinct CDR3 sequences; around half appear just once. The ten largest make up about a tenth of the sample.

Ophthalmopathy patients had moderately to severely active disease, Clinical Activity Score of at least 3, NOSPECS grade of at least 4, and duration under 3 months. The study excluded patients with uncontrolled infections, other autoimmune diseases, pregnancy or lactation. Diagnoses relied on clinical symptoms, serum thyroxine and TRAb, thyroid ultrasound and orbital computed tomography. Ficoll-Paque density gradient centrifugation was used to isolate PBMCs from 10 ml of fresh peripheral blood. Trizol reagent was used to extract total RNA, and RNA quality was then checked on an Agilent 2100 Bioanalyzer. CDR1 and CDR2 (LGHDT, YNNKEL) derive from the germline V gene (reference sequence). The CDR3 holds 13 amino acids from the cysteine to the phenylalanine. Of the read, only the CDR3 DNA is kept; its 39 bases are in frame from base 1. The junction shows trimming of 1 base on V and 9 bases on J, and the gene matches do not reach 3 bases of it.

This sequence uses TRBV3-1 and TRBJ1-1; 9 bases in between match TRBD1. Sequences were obtained from blood. The sequence came from a woman in her forties or fifties with Graves' ophthalmopathy. The DNA sequence is TGTGCCAGCAGCCAAGGACAGGGGGGCCAAGCTTTCTTT. Protein translation: CASSQGQGGQAFF.